This T cell receptor (beta chain) came from a study of blood T cell repertoires in COVID-19. Study background: Acute and convalescent COVID-19 samples came from the United States, Italy and Spain. PBMCs, B-cell-depleted T cells, or T cells were the source of the cDNA or gDNA that made up the material.

Original analysis: Reference gene primer amplification in the assay estimated nucleated cell counts. The repertoire was sequenced with immunoSEQ multiplex PCR; TCRdb's copy has only in-frame clones and lacks some. The V and J calls and the clone size are those of that table, but D and trimming were determined from the DNA. The data contain 150,000 to 250,000 clones, about 76% of them singletons. This clone turned up a few times. Germline V gene sequence: CDR1 SGHVS, CDR2 FQNEAQ. The CDR3 has 16 amino acids. The V gene lost 3 bases and the J gene lost 0 bases, with 12 bases spanning the gap. This sequence was found in a woman aged 40 to 50 with COVID-19, enrolled during active disease. V gene TRBV7-8 combines with J gene TRBJ1-3, with D possibly matching TRBD1 (6 bases). Sequencing was performed on peripheral blood. This CDR3 is CASSFRTVISGNTIYF. CDR3 sequence (DNA): TGTGCCAGCAGCTTCCGGACAGTAATCTCTGGAAACACCATATATTTT.